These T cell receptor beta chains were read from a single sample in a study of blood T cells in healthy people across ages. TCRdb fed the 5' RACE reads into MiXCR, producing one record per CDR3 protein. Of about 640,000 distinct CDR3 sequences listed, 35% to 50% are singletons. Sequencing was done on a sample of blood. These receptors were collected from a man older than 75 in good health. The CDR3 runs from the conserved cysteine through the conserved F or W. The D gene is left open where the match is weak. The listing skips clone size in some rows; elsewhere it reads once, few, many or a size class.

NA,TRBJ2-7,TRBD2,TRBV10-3,TGTGCCATCAGATACGGACTAGCGGACTACGAGCAGTACTTC,CAIRYGLADYEQYF
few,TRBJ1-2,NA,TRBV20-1,TGCAGTGCTAAAGTCTATTCCTATGGCTACACCTTC,CSAKVYSYGYTF
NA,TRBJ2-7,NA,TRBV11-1,TGTGCCAGCAAGCCTTGGCGGGGTCAACCCTACGAGCAGTACTTC,CASKPWRGQPYEQYF
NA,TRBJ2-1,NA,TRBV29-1,TGCAGCGTTGCGGAGGGACCACCTTTCGAGCAGTTCTTC,CSVAEGPPFEQFF
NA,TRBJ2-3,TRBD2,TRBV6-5,TGTGCCAGCAGTGCGACTAGCGGGGTGGGAGATACGCAGTATTTT,CASSATSGVGDTQYF
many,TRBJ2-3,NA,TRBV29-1,TGCAGCGACCAACAGGGAGTCACAGATACGCAGTATTTT,CSDQQGVTDTQYF
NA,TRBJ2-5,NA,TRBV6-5,TGTGCCAGCAGTTTGATCCACAGCCAAGAGACCCAGTACTTC,CASSLIHSQETQYF
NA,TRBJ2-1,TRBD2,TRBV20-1,TGCAGTGCTAGAGCTACGGGGGGGCCCTACAATGAGCAGTTCTTC,CSARATGGPYNEQFF
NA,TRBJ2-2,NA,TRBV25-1,TGTGCCAGCAGTGAATACACCGGGGAGCTGTTTTTT,CASSEYTGELFF
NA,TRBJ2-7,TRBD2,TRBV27,TGTGCCAGCAGTGTGACGGCGGGAGGAATCTACGAGCAGTACTTC,CASSVTAGGIYEQYF
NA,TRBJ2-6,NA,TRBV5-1,TGCGCCAGCAGTTCGACTTACTCTGGGGCCAACGTCCTGACTTTC,CASSSTYSGANVLTF
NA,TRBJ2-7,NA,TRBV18,TGTGCCAGCTCACCAGTAGGACAATTAATTTCCTACGAGCAGTACTTC,CASSPVGQLISYEQYF
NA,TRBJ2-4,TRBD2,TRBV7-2,TGTGCCAGCAGCCCCCTGACTAGCGGGGGACCGGCGAACATTCAGTACTTC,CASSPLTSGGPANIQYF
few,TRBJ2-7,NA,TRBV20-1,TGCAGTGCTAGACCCGGGACTCCGCCCTACGAGCAGTACTTC,CSARPGTPPYEQYF
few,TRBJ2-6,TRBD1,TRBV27,TGTGCCAGCACCAGAAGGACAGGGGGATTGGATGGGACTGGGGCCAACGTCCTGACTTTC,CASTRRTGGLDGTGANVLTF
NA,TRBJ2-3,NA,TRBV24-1,TGTGCCACCAGTGACCTCCGGGACAAGTTCACAGATACGCAGTATTTT,CATSDLRDKFTDTQYF
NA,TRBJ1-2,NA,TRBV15,TGTGCCACCAGCACTGGACAGATTGGGGGCTACACCTTC,CATSTGQIGGYTF
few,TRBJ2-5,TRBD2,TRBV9,TGTGCCAGCAGCGTAGGGGTCGCTGGGACTAGCGGGAGAGAGACCCAGTACTTC,CASSVGVAGTSGRETQYF
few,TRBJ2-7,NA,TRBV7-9,TGTGCCAGCAGCTTAAAGTTGGGTTCCGAGCAGTACTTC,CASSLKLGSEQYF
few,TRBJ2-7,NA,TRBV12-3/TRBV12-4,TGTGCCAGCAGTCCCGGCCGACCGGAGCAGTACTTC,CASSPGRPEQYF
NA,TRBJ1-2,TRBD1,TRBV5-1,TGCGCCAGCAGCACCGAGACAGGGGTAAATGGCTACACCTTC,CASSTETGVNGYTF
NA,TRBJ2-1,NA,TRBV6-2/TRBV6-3,TGTGCCAGCGGTAGGGGGATAGATGAGCAGTTCTTC,CASGRGIDEQFF
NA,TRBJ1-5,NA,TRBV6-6,TGTGCCAGCAGTTACGGACGGGAGACTAAAGGGAATCAGCCCCAGCATTTT,CASSYGRETKGNQPQHF
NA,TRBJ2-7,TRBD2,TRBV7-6,TGTGCCAGCAGCTTAGTGGTTAGCGGGGGGGAAAGCTCCTACGAGCAGTACTTC,CASSLVVSGGESSYEQYF
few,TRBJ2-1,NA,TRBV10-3,TGTGCCATCACCTCCTCCACTAGAAATGAGCAGTTCTTC,CAITSSTRNEQFF
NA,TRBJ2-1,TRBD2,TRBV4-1,TGCGCCAGCAGCCCGAGGGCGGGAGGGCCCTACAATGAGCAGTTCTTC,CASSPRAGGPYNEQFF
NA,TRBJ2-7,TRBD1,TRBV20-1,TGCAGTGCTGACAGGGGGGCCTACGAGCAGTACTTC,CSADRGAYEQYF
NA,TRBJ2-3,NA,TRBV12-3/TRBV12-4,TGTGCCAGCACCCAGGGGACGGGGACAGATACGCAGTATTTT,CASTQGTGTDTQYF
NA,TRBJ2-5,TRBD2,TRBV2,TGTGCCAGCAGTGAAGAAAGCGGGGGACTAGCGGGTTGGAATGAGCAGTACTTC,CASSEESGGLAGWNEQYF
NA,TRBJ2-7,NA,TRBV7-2,TGTGCCAGCAGCTTAGTAGGGACAAATGAGCAGTACTTC,CASSLVGTNEQYF
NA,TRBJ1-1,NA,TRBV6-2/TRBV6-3,TGTGCCAGCAGTCGAGCCGACGGTCCGAACACTGAAGCTTTCTTT,CASSRADGPNTEAFF
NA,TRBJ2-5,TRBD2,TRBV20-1,TGCAGTGCTAGAGATCCCCTAGCGGGGGCAGAGACCCAGTACTTC,CSARDPLAGAETQYF
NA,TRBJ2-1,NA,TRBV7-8,TGTGCCAGCAGCTTAGGGTCTGTGGGGGCCATCTACAATGAGCAGTTCTTC,CASSLGSVGAIYNEQFF
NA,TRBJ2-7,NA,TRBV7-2,TGTGCCAGCAGCCGGGACGTGGGAGGCTACGAGCAGTACTTC,CASSRDVGGYEQYF
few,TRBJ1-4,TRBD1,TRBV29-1,TGCAGCGTTGAAGATGCCCAGGGACAGGGGGCCGAGAGTGAAAAACTGTTTTTT,CSVEDAQGQGAESEKLFF
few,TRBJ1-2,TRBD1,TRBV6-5,TGTGCCAGCAGGACCGGGACAGGGAGCTATGGCTACACCTTC,CASRTGTGSYGYTF
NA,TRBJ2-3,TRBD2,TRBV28,TGTGCCAGCAGTCTCCGGACTAGCGGGTATGCTGATACGCAGTATTTT,CASSLRTSGYADTQYF
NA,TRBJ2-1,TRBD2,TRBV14,TGTGCCAGCAGCCAATGGACTAGCACCGATGAGCAGTTCTTC,CASSQWTSTDEQFF
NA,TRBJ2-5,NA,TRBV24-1,TGTGCCACCAGTGATTTTCGGCAGAATAAAGAGACCCAGTACTTC,CATSDFRQNKETQYF
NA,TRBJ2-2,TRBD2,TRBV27,TGTGCCAGCAGTCAGACTAGCGGGGGGACCGGGGAGCTGTTTTTT,CASSQTSGGTGELFF
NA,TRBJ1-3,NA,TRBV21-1,TGTGCCAGCCGACGGTGCTCTGGAACCACCATATATTTT,CASRRCSGTTIYF
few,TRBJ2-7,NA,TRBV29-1,TGCAGCGTTGGGGACGGGTTCGAAGGGGGATACGAGCAGTACTTC,CSVGDGFEGGYEQYF
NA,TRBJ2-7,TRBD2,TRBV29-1,TGCAGCTCCCAGGGTAGCGGGCTATACAATGAGCAGTACTTC,CSSQGSGLYNEQYF
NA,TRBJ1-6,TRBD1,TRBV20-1,TGCAGTGCTGAAACAGGGGGCATGGGTAATTCACCCCTCCACTTT,CSAETGGMGNSPLHF
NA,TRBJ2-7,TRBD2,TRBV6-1,TGTGCCAGCAGTGAACAGCGGGACTCCTACGAGCAGTACTTC,CASSEQRDSYEQYF
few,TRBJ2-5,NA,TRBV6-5,TGTGCCAGCAGTTACGGTCGGAGCCAGTACTTC,CASSYGRSQYF
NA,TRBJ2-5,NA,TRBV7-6,TGTGCCAACAGCTTAATCGGGGCCTTCGGAGAGACCCAGTACTTC,CANSLIGAFGETQYF
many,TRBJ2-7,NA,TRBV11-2,TGTGCCAGCAGCTTCGACGGTACCTACGAGCAGTACTTC,CASSFDGTYEQYF
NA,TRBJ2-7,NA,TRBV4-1,TGCGCCAGTAGCCAAGATGTCGGGACTCCCTTTTACGAGCAGTACTTC,CASSQDVGTPFYEQYF
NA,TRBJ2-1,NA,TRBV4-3,TGCGCCAGCAGCTCGCTAGACTCAGACAATGAGCAGTTCTTC,CASSSLDSDNEQFF
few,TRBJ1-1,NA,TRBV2,TGTGCCAGCAGTGCAGCACGTCTGAACACTGAAGCTTTCTTT,CASSAARLNTEAFF
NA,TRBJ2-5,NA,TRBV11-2,TGTGCCAGCAGCTTATTCCGGCAGGGTCGGTACTTC,CASSLFRQGRYF
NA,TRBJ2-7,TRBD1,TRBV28,TGTGCCAGCAGTCTTACAGGGGTCTACGAGCAGTACTTC,CASSLTGVYEQYF
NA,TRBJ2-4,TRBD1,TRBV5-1,TGCGCCAGCAGCCCAGGACAGGGAGACATTCAGTACTTC,CASSPGQGDIQYF
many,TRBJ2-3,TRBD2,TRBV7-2,TGTGCCAGCAGCTTGTCGGGGACTAGAACAGATACGCAGTATTTT,CASSLSGTRTDTQYF
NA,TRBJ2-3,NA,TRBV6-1,TGTGCCACCTATGACATGTTTTACACAGATACGCAGTATTTT,CATYDMFYTDTQYF
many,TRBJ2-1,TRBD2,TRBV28,TGTGCCAGCAGCTTTCTAGCGGGAAGCTCCTACAATGAGCAGTTCTTC,CASSFLAGSSYNEQFF
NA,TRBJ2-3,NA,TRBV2,TGTGCCTCCGAGGGTGGGAGTAGCGATACGCAGTATTTT,CASEGGSSDTQYF
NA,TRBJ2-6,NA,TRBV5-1,TGCGCCAGCCGCAGAACGGCAGGGGCCAACGTCCTGACTTTC,CASRRTAGANVLTF
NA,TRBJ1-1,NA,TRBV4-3,TGCGCCAGCAGCCAAGACCCAGGTGTGAACACTGAAGCTTTCTTT,CASSQDPGVNTEAFF